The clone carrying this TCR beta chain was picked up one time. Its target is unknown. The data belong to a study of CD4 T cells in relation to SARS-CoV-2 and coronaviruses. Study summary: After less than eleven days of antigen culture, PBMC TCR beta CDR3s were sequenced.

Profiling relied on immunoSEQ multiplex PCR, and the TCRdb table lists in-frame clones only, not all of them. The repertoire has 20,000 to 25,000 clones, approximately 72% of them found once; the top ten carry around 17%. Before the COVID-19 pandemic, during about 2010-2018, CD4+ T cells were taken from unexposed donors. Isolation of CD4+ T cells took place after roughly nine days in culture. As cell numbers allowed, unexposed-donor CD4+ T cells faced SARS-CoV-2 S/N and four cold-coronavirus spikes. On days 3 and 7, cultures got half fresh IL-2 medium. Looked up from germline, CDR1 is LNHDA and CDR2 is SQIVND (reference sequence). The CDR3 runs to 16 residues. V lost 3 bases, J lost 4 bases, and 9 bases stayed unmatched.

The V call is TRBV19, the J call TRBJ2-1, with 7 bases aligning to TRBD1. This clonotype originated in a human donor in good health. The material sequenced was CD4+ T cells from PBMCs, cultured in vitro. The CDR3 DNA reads TGTGCCAGTAGTATCCCGTCGAGGGACAGATACAATGAGCAGTTCTTC. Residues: CASSIPSRDRYNEQFF.